The 20 T cell receptor beta chains below were found in one sample sequenced in a study of blood T cell repertoires in COVID-19 (dated by TCRdb to 2020 to 2022). The library came from the immunoSEQ multiplex PCR assay. TCRdb stores this immuneACCESS table with in-frame sequences only. Part of the clones is absent; in the studies checked, under half of the shortfall reflects unresolved V genes, and no reason is known for the rest. The sample records 150,000 to 200,000 clones, about 84% of which are singletons. The top ten clonotypes cover about 12% of the sample. Sequences were obtained from PBMCs or T cells enriched from blood (not recorded which). The source of these receptors is a man aged 50-60 years who had recovered from COVID-19.

J is TRBJ1-1 and V is TRBV18; 7 bases align to TRBD1. Germline V lookup: CDR1 KGHSH, CDR2 LQKENI. The CDR3 runs 13 residues. J gave up 3 bases and V 5 bases, and 3 bases lay outside the gene matches. The CDR3 nucleotides are TGTGCCAGCTCAGTCGGACAGGACACTGAAGCTTTCTTT. Translation gives CASSVGQDTEAFF.

The rearrangement links TRBV27 to TRBJ1-6; no firm D call. The V gene's germline CDR1 is MNHEY and CDR2 SMNVEV (reference sequence). Trimming removed 4 bases from V and 6 bases from J, with 13 bases in between. The CDR3 contains 15 residues. CDR3 DNA sequence: TGTGCCAGCAGTTCCCGCGGGCTCTCTAATTCACCCCTCCACTTT. It yields the protein CASSSRGLSNSPLHF.

V and J are TRBV7-9 and TRBJ2-1, with a possible D match to TRBD2 (5 bases). Germline V gene data show CDR1 as SEHNR and CDR2 as FQNEAQ (reference sequence). The length of the CDR3 is 11 residues. Trimming took off 0 bases at V and 13 bases at J, with 7 bases between the two ends. The DNA for the CDR3 is TGTGCCAGCAGCTTAGCGGGGAGACAGTTCTTC. Its translation: CASSLAGRQFF.

The chain recombines TRBV5-6 with TRBJ2-7; D perhaps matches TRBD2 (7 bases). The CDR3 extends over 13 amino acids. Per germline, CDR1 SGHDT and CDR2 YYEEEE. The V and J ends lost 3 bases and 7 bases respectively, with 14 bases between them. The CDR3 protein is CASSWGGRGEQYF. The CDR3, as DNA: TGTGCCAGCAGCTGGGGGGGGCGAGGGGAGCAGTACTTC.

J is TRBJ1-5 and V is TRBV2; 7 bases agree with TRBD1. Looked up from germline, CDR1 is SNHLY and CDR2 is FYNNEI. V was pared by 2 bases and J by 0 bases, with 7 bases of the junction left unmatched. The CDR3 consists of 17 residues. CDR3 nucleotides: TGTGCCAGCAGTGAATTTGGGACAGAAATTAGCAATCAGCCCCAGCATTTT. Translating it yields CASSEFGTEISNQPQHF.

This clone has only a few counts. The J gene is TRBJ1-1, the V gene TRBV5-1; 8 bases match TRBD1. Germline V gene data show CDR1 as SGHRS and CDR2 as YFSETQ. V lost 4 bases to trimming and J lost 3 bases; unmatched junction nucleotides: 8. This CDR3 has 15 residues. The CDR3 here is CASSPLTGDDTEAFF. The CDR3 nucleotides are TGCGCCAGCAGCCCCCTGACAGGGGACGACACTGAAGCTTTCTTT.

The chain is built from TRBV28 and TRBJ1-3; D ambiguous. Germline V CDR1 and CDR2: MDHEN, SYDVKM. This CDR3 is 14 amino acids long. The V gene lost 3 bases and the J gene lost 0 bases, with 6 bases spanning the gap. CDR3 sequence reads: CASSLLGSGNTIYF. CDR3 nucleotide sequence: TGTGCCAGCAGTTTGCTAGGCTCTGGAAACACCATATATTTT. The full variable domain, rest sourced from reference TRBV28 and TRBJ1-3, is DVKVTQSSRYLVKRTGEKVFLECVQDMDHENMFWYRQDPGLGLRLIYFSYDVKMKEKGDIPEGYSVSREKKERFSLILESASTNQTSMYLCASSLLGSGNTIYFGEGSWLTVV.

The chain uses TRBV7-2 and TRBJ2-2, with TRBD2 matching over 10 bases. Germline V gene sequence: CDR1 SGHTA, CDR2 FQGNSA. The J segment lost 1 base and the V segment lost 8 bases, leaving 1 base of the junction unmatched. The CDR3 is 14 residues long. CDR3 residues: CASGLAENTGELFF. The CDR3 DNA follows: TGTGCCAGCGGACTAGCGGAGAACACCGGGGAGCTGTTTTTT.

The table lists this clone with a few counts. Written as DNA, the CDR3 is TGTGCCAGCAGCCCGGGGACAGGGGGGAGGGAGACCCAGTACTTC. Encoded protein: CASSPGTGGRETQYF. This chain joins TRBV9 and TRBJ2-5; 11 positions match TRBD1. The CDR3 has 15 amino acids. Germline V gives CDR1 SGDLS, CDR2 YYNGEE. The V gene end was trimmed by 4 bases and the J gene end by 5 bases; junction bases not matched to a gene: 7.

This clone is labeled medium-sized (0.01 to 0.1%). This chain joins TRBV27 and TRBJ1-5; D is unclear. This CDR3 is 14 amino acids long. Trimming took off 5 bases at V and 7 bases at J, with 15 bases between the two ends. The germline CDR1 and CDR2 sequences are MNHEY and SMNVEV (reference sequence). CDR3 loop: CASSPRAYYQPQHF. The CDR3 DNA is TGTGCCAGCAGTCCAAGAGCCTACTACCAGCCCCAGCATTTT.

This chain connects TRBV30 to TRBJ2-3, with D unclear. Germline V lookup: CDR1 GTSNPN, CDR2 SVGIG (reference sequence). Deletions cut 0 bases from V and 5 bases from J, with 9 bases between. The CDR3 loop spans 13 amino acids. CDR3 loop: CAWSVRVRDTQYF. CDR3 coding DNA: TGTGCCTGGAGTGTACGGGTACGAGATACGCAGTATTTT.

This chain connects TRBV10-3 to TRBJ2-7, with 7 bases that match TRBD1. CDR1 and CDR2 from the germline V gene are ENHRY and SYGVKD. The CDR3 loop spans 14 amino acids. J was trimmed by 2 bases and V by 11 bases; bases with no gene match: 12. This CDR3 reads CASNRGQGTYEQYF. The CDR3 DNA reads as TGTGCCTCAAACAGGGGCCAAGGAACCTACGAGCAGTACTTC.

This sequence joins TRBV19 and TRBJ1-4; a weak D match, TRBD1 (5 bases). Trimming removed 9 bases at V and 3 bases at J, with 14 bases between. The germline CDR1 and CDR2 sequences are LNHDA and SQIVND (reference sequence). The CDR3 has 14 amino acids. Written as DNA, the CDR3 is TGTGCCAGGAAGGTAAAGGGGTCTAATGAAAAACTGTTTTTT. As protein: CARKVKGSNEKLFF.

The chain couples TRBV30 to TRBJ2-1, with TRBD1 identical over 8 bases. Unmatched junction bases numbered 9, after V lost 8 bases and J lost 6 bases. Germline assignment: CDR1 GTSNPN and CDR2 SVGIG (reference sequence). The CDR3 contains 13 residues. The CDR3 loop is CAVTGTGVNEQFF. The DNA for the CDR3 is TGTGCCGTGACTGGGACAGGAGTCAATGAGCAGTTCTTC.

The chain recombines TRBV7-2 with TRBJ1-5, with 8 bases lining up with TRBD1. The V and J ends lost 1 base and 7 bases, in that order; junction bases with no gene match: 3. This CDR3 spans 14 amino acids. The germline CDR1 and CDR2 sequences are SGHTA and FQGNSA. The CDR3 region has the DNA TGTGCCAGCAGCTTAGGGACAGGGAAACAGCCCCAGCATTTT. This encodes CASSLGTGKQPQHF.

This clone showed up just once. The rearrangement links TRBV18 to TRBJ1-2; D unclear. Trimming removed 2 bases from V and 5 bases from J, with 6 bases in between. Germline V gene sequence: CDR1 KGHSH, CDR2 LQKENI. There are 12 residues in the CDR3. The CDR3 coding sequence is TGTGCCAGCTCACCAGGGCCTTATGGCTACACCTTC. Residues: CASSPGPYGYTF.

This clone was counted a few times. The chain combines TRBV29-1 with TRBJ2-7; the match to TRBD1 covers 9 bases. The trim removed 6 bases at V and 2 bases at J, leaving 5 bases unmatched. The CDR3 extends over 13 amino acids. Germline CDR1 reads SQVTM; CDR2 reads ANQGSEA. The CDR3 DNA is TGCAGCGTCTTGACAGGGGGGACCTACGAGCAGTACTTC. Protein sequence: CSVLTGGTYEQYF.

CDR3 in amino acids: CASSTGADTQYF. The CDR3 bases are TGTGCCAGCAGCACAGGGGCCGATACGCAGTATTTT. The chain couples TRBV6-2 or TRBV6-3 to TRBJ2-3; 7 bases align to TRBD1. The CDR3 runs to 12 residues. Germline CDR1 and CDR2: MNHEY and SVGEGT. V gave up 6 bases and J gave up 6 bases; unmatched junction bases: 3.

The gene calls are TRBV27 and TRBJ2-7; a possible D gene is TRBD1 (6 bases). Germline V gene data show CDR1 as MNHEY and CDR2 as SMNVEV (reference sequence). V gave up 1 base and J gave up 3 bases, with 16 bases separating them. The length of the CDR3 is 16 residues. In DNA, the CDR3 is TGTGCCAGCAGTTTATTACGACAGGACAGTAACTACGAGCAGTACTTC. Its translation: CASSLLRQDSNYEQYF.

This clone was observed many times. The sample carries other DNA sequences with the same CDR3. This chain links TRBV5-1 with TRBJ2-3; possible D gene TRBD2, 6 bases. The CDR3 contains 15 residues. Germline CDR1 SGHRS, CDR2 YFSETQ. The ends were cut back, 2 bases at V and 1 base at J, with 11 bases in the middle. This CDR3 is CASSLDGGGTDTQYF. The CDR3 DNA is TGCGCCAGCAGCTTAGACGGGGGAGGCACAGATACGCAGTATTTT.